Given below is one T cell receptor (beta chain) in context. These data come from a study of blood T cells in healthy people across ages. V lost 5 bases to trimming and J lost 1 base; unmatched junction nucleotides: 15. CDR3 length: 17 amino acids. Germline-derived CDR1 and CDR2 are DFQATT and SNEGSKA (reference sequence). With a J-beta primer mix and a sample-barcoded 5' primer, a second PCR ran about 7 to 12 cycles. Each cDNA was tagged by a template-switch adaptor containing 12 random nucleotides. One entry per CDR3 protein results from TCRdb running MiXCR on the 5' RACE reads. The sample holds fewer than 1,000,000 distinct CDR3 sequences, about 46% seen once.

This receptor was identified in a man older than 75 in good health. The genes are TRBV20-1 and TRBJ2-7, with 9 bases matching TRBD1. Sequencing was performed on blood. CDR3 sequence (DNA): TGCAGTGCTGCCCCTAGCCATGTCGGGACAGGGTCCTACGAGCAGTACTTC. Protein sequence: CSAAPSHVGTGSYEQYF.